These T cell receptor beta chains were read from a single sample in a study of regulatory T cells in long-lasting Graves disease. A single record per CDR3 protein comes from TCRdb applying MiXCR to the multiplex PCR reads. The sample lists 400,000 to 650,000 distinct CDR3 sequences, around 15% occurring once. These same records also appear under a second study, on T cells in Graves' hyperthyroidism and ophthalmopathy.

The source was peripheral blood mononuclear cells (PBMCs), collected at new diagnosis, from a patient treated with antithyroid drugs. These receptors were collected from a woman aged 40-65 years with Graves disease. Both conserved end residues are part of each CDR3. Each record gives: J gene, D gene, V gene, clone size, CDR3 protein, CDR3 DNA. D genes are given only for firm matches. For some rows the clone size is stated as once, few or many, or as a class when expanded; others skip it.

>TRBJ1-6|TRBD1|TRBV3-1|few
CASSPGTGRNSPLHF
TGTGCCAGCAGTCCCGGGACAGGGCGTAATTCACCCCTCCACTTT
>TRBJ2-7|TRBD1|TRBV6-1|many
CASRRGQGGYEQYF
TGTGCCAGCAGGCGCGGACAGGGTGGCTACGAGCAGTACTTC
>TRBJ2-3|NA|TRBV7-3|NA
CASSLLVGDSDTQYF
TGTGCCAGCAGCTTATTGGTGGGGGATTCAGATACGCAGTATTTT
>TRBJ1-1|NA|TRBV3-1|many
CASSQDTIRTEAFF
TGTGCCAGCAGCCAAGATACAATTCGCACTGAAGCTTTCTTT
>TRBJ2-7|NA|TRBV6-5|many
CASSYSRLTGEQYF
TGTGCCAGCAGTTACTCGAGGCTCACGGGGGAGCAGTACTTC
>TRBJ1-2|TRBD1|TRBV3-1|NA
CASSAGTGREEGYTF
TGTGCCAGCAGCGCCGGGACAGGCAGGGAGGAGGGCTACACCTTC
>TRBJ1-2|NA|TRBV5-1|many
CASSSRPREWGVYGYTF
TGCGCCAGCAGCTCCCGCCCGAGGGAGTGGGGGGTCTATGGCTACACCTTC
>TRBJ2-5|NA|TRBV6-1|many
CASSENRFQETQYF
TGTGCCAGCAGTGAAAACAGATTCCAAGAGACCCAGTACTTC
>TRBJ1-5|NA|TRBV19|NA
CASSAGSPWAWGNHPQHF
TGTGCCAGTAGTGCCGGCTCTCCCTGGGCTTGGGGCAATCATCCCCAGCATTTT
>TRBJ2-2|NA|TRBV11-2|NA
CASSPRGFTGELFF
TGTGCCAGCAGCCCCCGGGGCTTCACCGGGGAGCTGTTTTTT
>TRBJ2-5|TRBD2|TRBV5-1|NA
CASSSGTSGAGETQYF
TGCGCCAGCAGCTCCGGGACTAGCGGGGCCGGGGAGACCCAGTACTTC
>TRBJ1-5|TRBD1|TRBV28|few
CASSTTGSQHF
TGTGCCAGCAGCACGACAGGGTCCCAGCATTTT
>TRBJ1-3|NA|TRBV6-1|many
CASSPATTSSGNTIYF
TGTGCCAGCAGTCCCGCGACAACTAGCTCTGGAAACACCATATATTTT
>TRBJ2-3|NA|TRBV2|many
CASSELGHQTSTDTQYF
TGTGCCAGCAGTGAATTGGGGCACCAGACTAGCACAGATACGCAGTATTTT
>TRBJ1-3|NA|TRBV5-6|many
CASSQRIASGNTIYF
TGTGCCAGCAGCCAGCGTATAGCCTCTGGAAACACCATATATTTT
>TRBJ2-3|NA|TRBV5-1|many
CASNPFLSAGARTDTQYF
TGCGCCAGCAACCCATTCCTCTCGGCAGGGGCAAGGACAGATACGCAGTATTTT
>TRBJ1-1|NA|TRBV7-9|NA
CASSLAAALNTEAFF
TGTGCCAGCAGCTTAGCGGCGGCCCTGAACACTGAAGCTTTCTTT
>TRBJ1-1|NA|TRBV7-9|many
CASSSRTAHTEAFF
TGTGCCAGCAGCTCCCGGACGGCCCACACTGAAGCTTTCTTT
>TRBJ2-4|NA|TRBV11-2|many
CASSSRPQVTSKYF
TGTGCCAGCAGCTCCCGGCCACAGGTCACTAGCAAGTACTTC
>TRBJ2-3|TRBD2|TRBV28|many
CASSLPTTSGGITDTQYF
TGTGCCAGCAGTTTACCCACGACTAGCGGGGGCATCACAGATACGCAGTATTTT
>TRBJ1-4|NA|TRBV6-1|NA
CASSDSRNEKLFF
TGTGCCAGCAGCGACAGCCGTAATGAAAAACTGTTTTTT
>TRBJ1-6|TRBD1|TRBV2|many
CASNRDSQFNSPLHF
TGTGCCAGCAATCGGGACAGTCAGTTTAATTCACCCCTCCACTTT
>TRBJ2-1|TRBD1|TRBV5-1|NA
CASSLHEGQGGFF
TGCGCCAGCAGCTTGCATGAGGGACAGGGAGGGTTCTTC
>TRBJ1-2|NA|TRBV7-9|many
CASSFGVFDIYGYTF
TGTGCCAGCAGCTTTGGGGTATTCGACATCTATGGCTACACCTTC
>TRBJ1-5|NA|TRBV7-9|few
CASGHANQPQHF
TGTGCCAGCGGACACGCCAATCAGCCCCAGCATTTT
>TRBJ1-2|NA|TRBV5-6|few
CASSPGDRNYGYTF
TGTGCCAGCAGCCCCGGAGACCGCAACTATGGCTACACCTTC
>TRBJ1-3|NA|TRBV11-2|NA
CASSTTGTPGTIYF
TGTGCCAGCAGCACCACCGGGACCCCAGGCACCATATATTTT
>TRBJ1-1|NA|TRBV29-1|NA
CSGERVVDTEAFF
TGCAGCGGCGAAAGGGTGGTCGACACTGAAGCTTTCTTT
>TRBJ1-5|TRBD1|TRBV7-8|NA
CASSKDRVVGNQPQHF
TGTGCCAGCAGCAAGGACAGGGTTGTTGGCAATCAGCCCCAGCATTTT
>TRBJ1-5|TRBD1|TRBV28|NA
CATTGTGGNQPQHF
TGTGCCACCACCGGGACAGGGGGAAACCAGCCCCAGCATTTT
>TRBJ2-7|NA|TRBV7-8|few
CASSGGQPTYEQYF
TGTGCCAGCAGCGGCGGACAGCCAACCTACGAGCAGTACTTC
>TRBJ2-1|TRBD1|TRBV12-3/TRBV12-4|many
CASSPGQGGYNEQFF
TGTGCCAGCAGTCCCGGACAGGGCGGGTACAATGAGCAGTTCTTC
>TRBJ1-5|NA|TRBV29-1|few
CSPVLFGNQPQHF
TGCAGCCCGGTCTTATTCGGCAATCAGCCCCAGCATTTT
>TRBJ2-3|NA|TRBV18|many
CASSLTGADTQYF
TGTGCCAGCAGCTTAACGGGGGCGGATACGCAGTATTTT
>TRBJ2-5|TRBD2|TRBV3-1|NA
CASSQTRGGASQYF
TGTGCCAGCAGCCAGACCCGCGGGGGGGCCTCCCAGTACTTC
>TRBJ2-4|NA|TRBV7-2|many
CASSTQRLRAKNIQYF
TGTGCCAGCAGCACTCAGAGACTGAGAGCCAAAAACATTCAGTACTTC
>TRBJ2-7|NA|TRBV30|NA
CAWSGGLHEQYF
TGTGCCTGGAGTGGAGGGTTGCACGAGCAGTACTTC
>TRBJ1-6|NA|TRBV7-2|NA
CASSLAGRLLSYNSPLHF
TGTGCCAGCAGCTTAGCCGGCAGACTCCTCTCCTATAATTCACCCCTCCACTTT
>TRBJ1-4|NA|TRBV13|NA
CASSRWGDEKLFF
TGTGCCAGCAGTCGATGGGGGGACGAAAAACTGTTTTTT
>TRBJ1-5|NA|TRBV28|many
CASSRQVGGNQPQHF
TGTGCCAGCAGTCGACAGGTTGGGGGAAATCAGCCCCAGCATTTT
>TRBJ2-1|NA|TRBV7-2|many
CASSPIFGDNEQFF
TGTGCCAGCAGTCCTATATTCGGGGACAATGAGCAGTTCTTC
>TRBJ2-7|NA|TRBV30|many
CAWSADAGEQYF
TGTGCCTGGAGTGCCGATGCGGGAGAGCAGTACTTC
>TRBJ1-2|NA|TRBV3-1|many
CASSLDIINYGYTF
TGTGCCAGCAGCCTGGACATCATTAACTATGGCTACACCTTC
>TRBJ1-6|TRBD1|TRBV12-3/TRBV12-4|few
CASSSRTGGESPLHF
TGTGCCAGCAGTTCAAGGACAGGGGGCGAATCACCCCTCCACTTT
>TRBJ2-2|NA|TRBV12-3/TRBV12-4|many
CASSFYGQYTGELFF
TGTGCCAGCAGTTTTTACGGACAGTACACCGGGGAGCTGTTTTTT
>TRBJ2-1|TRBD2|TRBV2|NA
CASSRTSGGPLNEQFF
TGTGCCAGCAGCCGGACTAGCGGGGGCCCTTTGAATGAGCAGTTCTTC
>TRBJ1-1|NA|TRBV24-1|many
CATSEGGMNTEAFF
TGTGCCACCAGTGAGGGGGGGATGAACACTGAAGCTTTCTTT
>TRBJ2-3|NA|TRBV10-3|few
CAISDGGGADTQYF
TGTGCCATCAGTGATGGCGGGGGCGCAGATACGCAGTATTTT
>TRBJ1-2|TRBD1|TRBV10-3|many
CAISESGQGGPSGYTF
TGTGCCATCAGTGAGTCGGGCCAGGGGGGCCCATCTGGCTACACCTTC
>TRBJ1-5|NA|TRBV24-1|few
CATGTLGGAQHF
TGTGCCACCGGTACACTTGGCGGGGCCCAGCATTTT
>TRBJ2-3|NA|TRBV5-1|NA
CASSLGISGVGTDTQYF
TGCGCCAGCAGCTTGGGTATATCGGGAGTCGGCACAGATACGCAGTATTTT
>TRBJ2-3|NA|TRBV5-6|few
CASSLRGKWADTQYF
TGTGCCAGCAGCCTTCGGGGGAAGTGGGCAGATACGCAGTATTTT
>TRBJ1-2|NA|TRBV5-6|few
CASNPIGRAYGYTF
TGTGCCAGCAACCCGATCGGAAGGGCCTATGGCTACACCTTC
>TRBJ1-1|NA|TRBV2|many
CASRSYGGAFF
TGTGCCAGCAGATCTTACGGAGGAGCTTTCTTT
>TRBJ2-6|NA|TRBV5-6|NA
CASSPTTLTGANVLTF
TGTGCCAGCAGCCCCACGACCCTCACTGGGGCCAACGTCCTGACTTTC
>TRBJ2-6|NA|TRBV3-1|few
CASKLAGANVLTF
TGTGCCAGCAAGCTGGCTGGGGCCAACGTCCTGACTTTC
>TRBJ2-3|NA|TRBV9|few
CASSVGRGALTDTQYF
TGTGCCAGCAGCGTAGGACGGGGGGCCCTCACAGATACGCAGTATTTT